A single T cell receptor (beta chain) is shown here with its context. Antigen unknown. The CDR3 sequence is 11 residues long. Germline CDR1 reads DFQATT; CDR2 reads SNEGSKA (reference sequence). The sample comes from a study of OX40 agonist ivuxolimab in advanced cancers. For the study at large: Of the participants, under 50% had some prior anti-PD-1, anti-PD-L1 or anti-CTLA-4 therapy, which was allowed. Partial response was recorded in three patients: one hepatocellular carcinoma and two cutaneous melanoma cases.

General study points: Expanded peripheral T cell antigen specificity was not determined. Also showing low normalized T-cell clonal expansion were some of the nonresponders.

TCRdb's copy holds only in-frame clones and misses some; the assay was immunoSEQ multiplex PCR. The table lists tens of thousands of clones, less than 90% of them singletons. This sample comprised CD4+ or CD8+ T cells sorted from blood, obtained in a trial of the OX40 agonist ivuxolimab. The chain carries TRBV20-1 and TRBJ2-1; D is undetermined. The receptor was derived from an adult with an advanced solid tumor such as melanoma, head and neck, liver or kidney cancer. In nucleotides, the CDR3 is TGCAGGGTCCTGGTAAACAATGAGCAGTTCTTC. Its translation: CRVLVNNEQFF.